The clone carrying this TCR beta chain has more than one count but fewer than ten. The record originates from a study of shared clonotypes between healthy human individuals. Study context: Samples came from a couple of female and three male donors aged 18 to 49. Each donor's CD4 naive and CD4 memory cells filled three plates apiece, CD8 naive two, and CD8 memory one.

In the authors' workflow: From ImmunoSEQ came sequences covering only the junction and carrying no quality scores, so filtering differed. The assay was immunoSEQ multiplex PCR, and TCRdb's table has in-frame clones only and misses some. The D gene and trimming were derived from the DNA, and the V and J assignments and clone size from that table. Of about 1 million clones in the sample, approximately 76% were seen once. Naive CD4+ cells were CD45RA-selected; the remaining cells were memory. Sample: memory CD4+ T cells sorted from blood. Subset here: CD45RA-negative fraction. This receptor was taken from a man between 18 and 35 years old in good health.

DNA of the CDR3: TGTGCCAGTAGAGGAGAAGGACACCAAAGCAATCAGCCCCAGCATTTT. Translation: CASRGEGHQSNQPQHF. The chain couples TRBV19 to TRBJ1-5; weak D call: TRBD1 (5 bases). This CDR3 contains 16 residues. The germline gives CDR1 LNHDA, CDR2 SQIVND (reference sequence). Trimming removed 6 bases from V and 1 base from J, with 16 bases in between.